A selection of T cell receptor beta chains follows, all from one sample in a study of cytomegalovirus exposure and HLA in healthy donors. The table came from immunoSEQ multiplex PCR; TCRdb's copy has only in-frame clones and leaves some out. Among about 110,000 clones listed, around 77% were seen once. Material for sequencing was PBMCs. These receptors were taken from a human donor in good health. CDR3s leave out the opening cysteine and the closing phenylalanine or tryptophan.

v_gene	j_gene	CDR3aa
TRBV5-4	TRBJ1-1	ASSPDRVARAF
TRBV7-6	TRBJ1-4	ASSLGYPGGLEKLF
TRBV9	TRBJ1-2	ASSPPGQGGGYT
TRBV10-2	.	ASSDELLYEQY
TRBV6-5	TRBJ2-6	ASSKGQAGANVLT
TRBV2	TRBJ2-2	ASRGSGRNTGELF
TRBV7-9	TRBJ2-3	ASSLWDTTGVDTQY
TRBV19	TRBJ2-3	ASSMITGTDTQY
TRBV5-1	TRBJ2-7	ASSLAQGASYEQY
TRBV19	TRBJ1-5	ASSGGMATPGQGPVSNQPQH
TRBV21-1	TRBJ2-4	ASTPGGLAGGISKNIQY
TRBV5-1	TRBJ2-5	ASSLASGSQETQY
TRBV29-1	TRBJ2-3	SVEAWGSGRASDTQY
TRBV7-2	TRBJ1-1	ASSLVLRGTEAF
TRBV11-2	TRBJ2-1	ASSRTRDNEQF
TRBV28	TRBJ2-1	ASTPFGVGNEQF
TRBV2	TRBJ2-7	ASSQRAYEQY
TRBV14	TRBJ1-6	ASSQRVGPLH
TRBV19	TRBJ1-1	ASSLTGNTEAF
TRBV27	TRBJ2-5	ASSRSPAGESQETQY
TRBV7-8	TRBJ2-7	ASSFVPEQGSYEQY
TRBV4-1	TRBJ2-5	ASSQSASGRWGETQY
TRBV6-4	TRBJ1-4	ASSRDTATNEKLF
TRBV19	TRBJ1-1	ASNEQANTEAF
TRBV9	TRBJ1-4	ASSAGPGRNEKLF
TRBV11-2	TRBJ1-4	ASRTRAGIATNEKLF
TRBV5-1	TRBJ2-7	ASSLDSTLNEQY
TRBV7-3	TRBJ2-7	ASSLMGADSYEQY
TRBV5-4	TRBJ2-5	ASRYRDRETQY
TRBV11-2	TRBJ2-2	ASSRQVDTGELF
TRBV20-1	TRBJ1-2	SADRYYGYT
TRBV5-1	TRBJ1-1	ASSRYFGTGQNTEAF
TRBV25-1	TRBJ1-1	ASSEYGVGTEAF
TRBV7-8	TRBJ2-2	ASSPTDLGLAGSLFTGELF
TRBV7-9	TRBJ2-5	ASSRDLQRLAGKETQY
TRBV19	TRBJ1-2	ASGGTGGSGYT
TRBV5-1	TRBJ2-3	ASSNGLAGGTDTQY
TRBV6-1	TRBJ1-2	ASSGGGRGHGYT
TRBV21-1	TRBJ2-5	ASSGGLAGEETQY
TRBV7-8	TRBJ1-1	ASSLPGGRWTEAF
TRBV27	TRBJ2-5	ASSPHGTRGGETQY
TRBV29-1	TRBJ1-1	SGQGRRGTEAF
TRBV7-9	TRBJ2-1	ASSSNRARSSYNEQF
TRBV2	TRBJ2-5	ASGSSVEGLAVGEQY
TRBV2	TRBJ1-5	ASLQQGARSGQPQH
TRBV11-3	TRBJ1-4	ASSWDRGSNEKLF
TRBV6-1	TRBJ1-5	ASSEDTLQNQPQH
TRBV28	TRBJ2-2	ASSPLGTGEAGELF
TRBV18	TRBJ1-2	ASSPNRYYGYT
TRBV7-9	TRBJ1-2	ASSPTGNYGYT
TRBV18	TRBJ1-3	ASSPQGRAGNTIY
TRBV2	TRBJ2-7	ASSSRQEVYEQY
TRBV11-3	TRBJ2-1	ASSASPGTSGYNEQF
TRBV6-6	TRBJ2-7	ASSSSSYEQY